This entry is about one TCR beta chain. The antigen is unknown. This entry is derived from a study of cytomegalovirus exposure and HLA in healthy donors. Findings and limits, study-wide: 164 TCR beta chains were listed as cytomegalovirus-associated. It was reported that the classifier diagnosed cytomegalovirus status with high specificity and sensitivity in both the original and validation cohorts. Many donors carried some public TCRs, although rarity characterized most TCR sequences. As confirmed in vitro, a few CMV-associated chains were specific for CMV antigens.

Some clones are missing from TCRdb's copy, which holds only in-frame ones; the method was immunoSEQ multiplex PCR. The repertoire holds tens of thousands of clones, with 96% as singletons. V shed 3 bases, J shed 3 bases, and the junction held 8 bases outside the gene matches. CDR1 and CDR2 from the germline V gene are MNHEY and SMNVEV (reference sequence). The CDR3 loop spans 16 amino acids. The source material was PBMCs. This TCR was sampled from a young man in good health and CMV-seronegative. The rearrangement links TRBV27 to TRBJ2-7; TRBD2 agrees at 10 bases. For the CDR3, the DNA is TGTGCCAGCAGTTTTTCTAGCGGGAGTACACACTACGAGCAGTACTTC. This sequence encodes CASSFSSGSTHYEQYF.